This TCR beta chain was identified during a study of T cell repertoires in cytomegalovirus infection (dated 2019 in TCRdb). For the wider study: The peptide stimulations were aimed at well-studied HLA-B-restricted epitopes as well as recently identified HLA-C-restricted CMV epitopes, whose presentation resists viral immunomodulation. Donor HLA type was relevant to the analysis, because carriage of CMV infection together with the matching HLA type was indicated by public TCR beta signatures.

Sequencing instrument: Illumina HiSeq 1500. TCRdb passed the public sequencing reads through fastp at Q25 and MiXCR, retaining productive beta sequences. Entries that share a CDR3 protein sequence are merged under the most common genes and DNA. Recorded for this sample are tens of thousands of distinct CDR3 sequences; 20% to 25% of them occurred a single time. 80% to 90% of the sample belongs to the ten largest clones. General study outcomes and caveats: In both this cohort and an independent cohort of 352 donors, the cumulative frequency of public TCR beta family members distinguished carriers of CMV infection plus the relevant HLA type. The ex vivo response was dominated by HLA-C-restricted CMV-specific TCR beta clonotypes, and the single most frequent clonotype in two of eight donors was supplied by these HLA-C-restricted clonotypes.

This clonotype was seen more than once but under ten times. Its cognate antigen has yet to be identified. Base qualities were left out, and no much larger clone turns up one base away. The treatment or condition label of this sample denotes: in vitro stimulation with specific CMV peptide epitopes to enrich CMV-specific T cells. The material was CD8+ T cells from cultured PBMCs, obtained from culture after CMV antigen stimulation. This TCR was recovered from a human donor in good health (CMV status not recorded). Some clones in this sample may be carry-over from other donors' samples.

The CDR3 is CASSSSGQGNNYGYTF. The nucleotide sequence reads as follows: TGTGCCAGCAGCTCCTCGGGACAGGGAAATAACTATGGCTACACCTTC. This chain is built from TRBV7-9 and TRBJ1-2, with TRBD1 identical over 9 junction bases. The CDR3 measures 16 amino acids from cysteine to phenylalanine. The entry retains the CDR3 DNA only, 48 bases that are in frame from base 1. Clipping removes 4 bases from V and 1 base from J, with 7 as the unmatched junction base count. Per the germline V gene (reference sequence), SEHNR is the CDR1 and FQNEAQ is the CDR2.